The clone carrying this T cell receptor beta chain was picked up a small number of times. Antigen: not known. The sequenced template was cDNA made from the entire isolated RNA. Roughly 3.6 million reads was the average for naive, central memory and regulatory T cell samples. TCRdb's copy holds only in-frame clones and misses some; the assay was immunoSEQ multiplex PCR. The sample includes roughly 300,000 clones, approximately 8% of them seen just once. These data belong to a study of beta chain features in type 1 diabetes. Background on the study: All samples yielded some 110 million examined sorted cells.

Points from the study as a whole: Moderate but significant shortening of TCRB CDR3s was recorded in all four CD4+ subsets from Type 1 diabetes patients.

The CDR3 is 17 amino acids. Losses at the gene ends were 3 bases for V and 1 base for J; bases not matched to a gene: 9. Germline V gene lookup returns CDR1 SGDLS and CDR2 YYNGEE. The sequence derives from a woman under 30 in good health. The gene calls are TRBV9 and TRBJ1-5; 8 bases align to TRBD1. The sample comprised central memory CD4+ T cells from blood. The CDR3 coding sequence is TGTGCCAGCAGCGCTGGTCAGGGGGCGACGAGCAATCAGCCCCAGCATTTT. Translated: CASSAGQGATSNQPQHF.